Listed here are 31 T cell receptor beta chains from one sample, sequenced in a study of cytomegalovirus exposure and HLA in healthy donors. Produced via immunoSEQ multiplex PCR; TCRdb's table is partial and in-frame only. This table holds under 200,000 clones, 85% to 90% found once. Sequencing was carried out using PBMCs. These receptor sequences come from a woman aged 18-35 years in good health and CMV-seropositive.

This clone was seen a few times. This chain connects TRBV28 to TRBJ2-1; TRBD2 agrees at 13 bases. The CDR3 extends over 12 amino acids. V lost 6 bases to trimming and J lost 16 bases; unmatched junction nucleotides: 6. Germline CDR1 and CDR2: MDHEN and SYDVKM. CDR3 bases: TGTGCCAGCAGCCACGGACTAGCGGGAGATTTCTTC. Its translation is CASSHGLAGDFF.

The chain recombines TRBV7-3 with TRBJ2-2; 11 positions agree with TRBD2. From germline, CDR1 is SGHTA and CDR2 FQGTGA. The ends lost 5 bases at V and 7 bases at J; junction bases unmatched: 6. There are 15 residues in the CDR3. The CDR3 sequence: CASSTSGSPYGELFF. The CDR3 nucleotides are TGTGCCAGCAGCACTAGCGGGAGTCCGTACGGGGAGCTGTTTTTT.

The gene calls are TRBV5-1 and TRBJ1-4, with D perhaps matching TRBD1 (6 bases). The CDR3 totals 16 residues. Germline CDR1 SGHRS, CDR2 YFSETQ. V lost 1 base, J lost 5 bases, and 15 bases lay in between. The CDR3 bases are TGCGCCAGCAGCTTGAACGGGGGGCGCGAAAATGAAAAACTGTTTTTT. Its translation: CASSLNGGRENEKLFF.

J is TRBJ1-1 and V is TRBV2; TRBD1 matches 8 bases. Germline-derived CDR1 and CDR2 are SNHLY and FYNNEI. The CDR3 is 15 amino acids. V shed 5 bases, J shed 1 base, and the junction held 6 bases outside the gene matches. CDR3 nucleotides: TGTGCCAGCAGTTTTCAGGGGGCTGAGAACACTGAAGCTTTCTTT. The encoded protein is CASSFQGAENTEAFF.

The genes are TRBV28 and TRBJ1-4; no definite D call. CDR1 MDHEN and CDR2 SYDVKM come from the germline V gene. The V gene lost 2 bases and the J gene lost 5 bases, with 6 bases spanning the gap. This CDR3 is 13 amino acids long. This chain's CDR3 is CASSLDINEKLFF. CDR3 sequence (DNA): TGTGCCAGCAGTTTAGACATCAATGAAAAACTGTTTTTT.

J is TRBJ2-7 and V is TRBV25-1, with D possibly TRBD1 on 5 matching bases. The germline V gene has CDR1 MGHDK and CDR2 SYGVNS. Trimming left V 1 base short and J 6 bases short, with 10 bases between. The CDR3 loop spans 13 amino acids. The CDR3 coding sequence is TGTGCCAGCAGTGAATCCAGGGTTCGCGAGCAGTACTTC. This translates into CASSESRVREQYF.

CDR3 sequence: CASSLSGTGLYEQYF. CDR3 DNA sequence: TGTGCCAGCAGCTTATCCGGGACAGGGTTGTACGAGCAGTACTTC. The chain combines TRBV11-3 with TRBJ2-7; TRBD1 matches at 9 bases. The V segment lost 2 bases and the J segment 4 bases; nucleotides outside the gene matches: 6. The CDR3 covers 15 residues. Germline V gene lookup returns CDR1 SGHNT and CDR2 YENEEA.

A single count supports this clone. The chain joins TRBV9 to TRBJ1-1; D may be TRBD1 (5 bases). V was cut by 3 bases and J by 1 base, with 13 bases left in between. The CDR3 covers 15 residues. Germline V CDR1 and CDR2: SGDLS, YYNGEE. The CDR3, as DNA: TGTGCCAGCAGCGCCCGAGGAAGGGGGAACACTGAAGCTTTCTTT. Translated: CASSARGRGNTEAFF.

The CDR3 region is CASSQPQGTGELFF. The CDR3 coding sequence is TGCGCCAGCAGCCAACCTCAGGGTACCGGGGAGCTGTTTTTT. V and J are TRBV4-1 and TRBJ2-2, with a tentative D call TRBD1 (5 bases). CDR3 length: 14 amino acids. V was cut by 2 bases and J by 5 bases, with 9 bases left in between. Germline loops: CDR1 MGHRA, CDR2 YSYEKL.

This chain joins TRBV29-1 and TRBJ2-5; weak D call: TRBD1 (7 bases). The CDR3 totals 17 residues. Trimming left V 6 bases short and J 3 bases short, with 26 bases between. CDR1 and CDR2 from the germline V gene are SQVTM and ANQGSEA. CDR3 protein: CSVILLLRDSVKETQYF. DNA of the CDR3: TGCAGCGTCATTTTATTATTGCGGGACAGCGTTAAAGAGACCCAGTACTTC.

V gene TRBV28 combines with J gene TRBJ1-5; the match to TRBD1 covers 8 bases. Germline CDR1 is MDHEN and CDR2 is SYDVKM. With V trimmed by 6 bases and J by 7 bases, 8 bases remained unmatched. The CDR3 length is 14 residues. The CDR3 region is CASRTGQGRQPQHF. CDR3 in DNA: TGTGCCAGCAGGACCGGACAGGGTAGACAGCCCCAGCATTTT.

This rearrangement joins TRBV25-1 to TRBJ1-4; a weak D match, TRBD1 (5 bases). This CDR3 contains 14 residues. Germline CDR1 MGHDK, CDR2 SYGVNS. The ends were cut back, 3 bases at V and 6 bases at J, with 11 bases in the middle. The CDR3, as DNA: TGTGCCAGCAGTGAGTTTAGGGGTGATGAAAAACTGTTTTTT. Protein: CASSEFRGDEKLFF.

A few counts support this clone. The rearrangement uses TRBV25-1 and TRBJ2-7; perhaps TRBD2 as D (5 bases). The CDR3 sequence is 11 residues long. Germline V gene sequence: CDR1 MGHDK, CDR2 SYGVNS. V was pared by 7 bases and J by 2 bases, with 6 bases between. CDR3 amino acids: CASIGTYEQYF. DNA for the CDR3: TGTGCCAGCATCGGGACCTACGAGCAGTACTTC.

The rearrangement joins TRBV7-8 to TRBJ2-1; 9 bases are a match to TRBD2. In germline, CDR1 is SGHVS, CDR2 FQNEAQ. V dropped 5 bases and J dropped 4; count of bases not matched to a gene: 6. CDR3 length: 15 residues. The CDR3 reads CASSPFSGGYNEQFF. CDR3 DNA sequence: TGTGCCAGCAGCCCCTTTAGCGGGGGTTACAATGAGCAGTTCTTC.

The chain has TRBV19 and TRBJ1-2; a possible D gene is TRBD1 (6 bases). This CDR3 region has 13 residues. Germline lookup yields CDR1 LNHDA and CDR2 SQIVND (reference sequence). V shed 7 bases and J shed 8 bases, with 17 bases lying between them. The CDR3 coding sequence is TGTGCCAGTACCCTCGGGGGGGCCAGCGGCTACACCTTC. Its translation is CASTLGGASGYTF.

V is TRBV7-3 and J is TRBJ2-1, with 10 bases lining up with TRBD1. CDR1 SGHTA and CDR2 FQGTGA come from the germline V gene. The CDR3 spans 14 residues. With V trimmed by 5 bases and J by 6 bases, 4 bases remained unmatched. This CDR3 reads CASSRDRGPNEQFF. CDR3 DNA sequence: TGTGCCAGCAGCCGAGACAGGGGGCCCAATGAGCAGTTCTTC.

The chain is built from TRBV7-2 and TRBJ2-7, with 11 bases aligning to TRBD2. J gave up 6 bases and V 5 bases, and 9 bases lay outside the gene matches. This CDR3 is built from 15 residues. Germline V CDR1 and CDR2: SGHTA, FQGNSA. CDR3: CASSRAASGRPEQYF. CDR3 DNA: TGTGCCAGCAGCCGGGCCGCTAGCGGGAGGCCCGAGCAGTACTTC.

This chain joins TRBV27 and TRBJ2-7, with 7 bases that match TRBD1. The V gene's germline CDR1 is MNHEY and CDR2 SMNVEV (reference sequence). The CDR3 runs 16 residues. V was pared by 4 bases and J by 4 bases, with 13 bases of the junction left unmatched. This CDR3 is CASSSPPRGRGYEQYF. The CDR3 region has the DNA TGTGCCAGCAGTTCCCCTCCGAGGGGGCGAGGGTACGAGCAGTACTTC.

CDR3 region: CASSSAPLGQGDQPQHF. In DNA, the CDR3 is TGTGCCAGCAGCTCAGCGCCCCTCGGACAGGGTGATCAGCCCCAGCATTTT. V is TRBV7-6 and J is TRBJ1-5, with TRBD1 identical over 8 bases. V lost 4 bases, J lost 5 bases, and 13 bases stayed unmatched. The CDR3 covers 17 residues. CDR1 is SGHVS, CDR2 FNYEAQ, per germline.

This clone was picked up one time. The genes are TRBV7-8 and TRBJ2-7; 7 positions match TRBD1. V gave up 10 bases and J gave up 2 bases; unmatched junction bases: 8. Per the germline V gene, CDR1 is SGHVS and CDR2 is FQNEAQ. This CDR3 region has 13 residues. The CDR3 DNA is TGTGCCACCCGGGACAGCCTGACCTACGAGCAGTACTTC. Protein product: CATRDSLTYEQYF.

The CDR3 here is CASSVPTGGAETQYF. CDR3 in DNA: TGTGCCAGCAGCGTCCCGACAGGGGGCGCGGAGACCCAGTACTTC. This rearrangement joins TRBV9 to TRBJ2-5; 10 bases map to TRBD1. Trimming at V came to 2 bases and at J to 5 bases, leaving 6 bases not matched to a gene. This CDR3 comprises 15 residues. Germline CDR1 is SGDLS and CDR2 is YYNGEE. Using reference TRBV9 and TRBJ2-5 for the parts outside the CDR3, the full variable domain is DSGVTQTPKHLITATGQRVTLRCSPRSGDLSVYWYQQSLDQGLQFLIQYYNGEERAKGNILERFSAQQFPDLHSELNLSSLELGDSALYFCASSVPTGGAETQYFGPGTRLLVL.

The chain carries TRBV12-2 and TRBJ2-7; TRBD1, as called in the table, went unchecked against the DNA. TRBV12-2 represents a pseudogene. The CDR3 totals 12 residues. The CDR3 sequence: CASRSGDSRPYF. The CDR3 DNA reads TGTGCAAGTCGCTCCGGAGACAGTCGACCGTACTTC.

V and J are TRBV7-2 and TRBJ1-5; 11 bases map to TRBD1. V was clipped by 5 bases and J by 4 bases; unmatched bases: 4. The germline gives CDR1 SGHTA, CDR2 FQGNSA. The CDR3 spans 15 residues. The CDR3 region is CASSGDRGSNQPQHF. The CDR3 nucleotides read TGTGCCAGCAGCGGGGACAGGGGGTCTAATCAGCCCCAGCATTTT.

The rearrangement links TRBV19 to TRBJ1-1; the match to TRBD1 covers 8 bases. CDR3 length: 15 residues. Trimming at V came to 3 bases and at J to 5 bases, leaving 8 bases not matched to a gene. CDR1 is LNHDA, CDR2 SQIVND, per germline (reference sequence). This CDR3 is CASSMIWTGRTEAFF. CDR3 in DNA: TGTGCCAGTAGTATGATTTGGACAGGGCGTACTGAAGCTTTCTTT.

The chain employs TRBV10-1 and TRBJ2-7, with D perhaps TRBD2 (5 bases). CDR3 length: 15 residues. Trimming took 0 bases from V and 2 from J, leaving 11 bases between them. Per germline, CDR1 WNHNN and CDR2 SYGVQD (reference sequence). The CDR3 sequence is CASSESPSRAYEQYF. Here the CDR3 DNA reads TGCGCCAGCAGTGAGTCCCCTAGCCGGGCCTACGAGCAGTACTTC.

The chain links TRBV28 to TRBJ1-4; 8 bases map to TRBD1. The length of the CDR3 is 17 residues. V was pared by 5 bases and J by 5 bases, with 13 bases of the junction left unmatched. CDR1 and CDR2 from the germline V gene are MDHEN and SYDVKM. CDR3 loop: CASSPNGQGAANEKLFF. The CDR3 DNA reads TGTGCCAGCAGTCCTAACGGGCAGGGGGCGGCCAATGAAAAACTGTTTTTT.

This chain links TRBV6-5 with TRBJ2-7, with D maybe TRBD1 (6 bases). Germline V gives CDR1 MNHEY, CDR2 SVGAGI. The CDR3 is made up of 13 amino acids. Trimming removed 5 bases from V and 3 bases from J, with 11 bases in between. The CDR3 DNA reads TGTGCCAGCAGTCGGGACACACACTACGAGCAGTACTTC. Translation: CASSRDTHYEQYF.

The chain recombines TRBV2 with TRBJ1-1; 9 bases agree with TRBD1. CDR1 and CDR2 from the germline V gene are SNHLY and FYNNEI. J was trimmed by 3 bases and V by 5 bases; bases with no gene match: 4. The CDR3 is 14 residues long. The CDR3 spells CASSKTGGYTEAFF. The DNA for the CDR3 is TGTGCCAGCAGTAAGACAGGGGGGTACACTGAAGCTTTCTTT.

The chain has TRBV13 and TRBJ2-7, with no clear D. V was cut by 5 bases and J by 4 bases, with 15 bases left in between. The CDR3 is 14 amino acids. The germline CDR1 and CDR2 sequences are PRHDT and FYEKMQ (reference sequence). CDR3 DNA sequence: TGTGCCAGCAGCCCCCTGCGGTTAGAATACGAGCAGTACTTC. This codes for CASSPLRLEYEQYF.

The CDR3 is CASSPQGAAGNTIYF. DNA of the CDR3: TGTGCCAGCAGCCCCCAGGGGGCGGCTGGAAACACCATATATTTT. This chain connects TRBV28 to TRBJ1-3, with 8 bases identical to TRBD1. Trimming cost V 6 bases and J 2 bases; bases outside gene matches: 6. Germline V gene sequence: CDR1 MDHEN, CDR2 SYDVKM. This CDR3 has 15 residues.

For the CDR3, the DNA is TGTGCCAGTGCCCGACAGGGCTACACTGAAGCTTTCTTT. It yields the protein CASARQGYTEAFF. The V gene is TRBV19, the J gene TRBJ1-1; TRBD1 agrees at 7 bases. The V gene's germline CDR1 is LNHDA and CDR2 SQIVND (reference sequence). The CDR3 has 13 amino acids. Trimming at V came to 8 bases and at J to 3 bases, leaving 6 bases not matched to a gene.